What follows is one TCR beta chain and its context. The antigen remains unidentified. The record originates from a study of cytomegalovirus exposure and HLA in healthy donors. Study as a whole: Approximately 190 million T cells yielded fewer than 120 million unique TCR beta sequences in earlier analysis. Some 85 million unique TCRs, all from HLA-typed donors, were included in an early release of the data. Overall study findings and caveats: Analysis performed later found about 18,000 TCR beta sequences associated with HLA alleles at 0.05 false discovery rate. Among TCR beta chains, those listed as cytomegalovirus-associated numbered over 150.

This CDR3 is built from 15 residues. The V gene lost 2 bases and the J gene lost 4 bases, with 12 bases spanning the gap. The V gene's germline CDR1 is KGHSH and CDR2 LQKENI. It was with 60 Vbeta and 13 Jbeta primers that the PCR ran. Clones were read by immunoSEQ multiplex PCR, and TCRdb kept only the in-frame ones, dropping some. This table has 110,000 or so clones, about 78% appearing once. This TCR came from a woman in her twenties or thirties in good health and CMV-seropositive. The chain uses TRBV18 and TRBJ1-5, with D uncertain. Sample: PBMCs. The CDR3 reads CASSPGPGMNQPQHF. DNA of the CDR3: TGTGCCAGCTCACCAGGTCCAGGCATGAATCAGCCCCAGCATTTT.